This T cell receptor (beta chain) was obtained from a study of T cells in women clearing cervical HPV infection. Study-wide points: CIN3+ cases had significantly higher TCR repertoire richness than controls, but evenness did not differ. Cases carried less TRBV6-7 than controls: 0.11% versus 0.16%.

Genomic DNA, averaging around 1,200 ng per sample, yielded TCR beta CDR3 via immunoSEQ. Sequenced by immunoSEQ multiplex PCR; TCRdb stores in-frame clones only, minus some. There are 35,000 to 45,000 clones in the sample, with less than 6% held by the top ten. For this clone: The antigen is undetermined. From the germline J gene comes the end of the CDR3, since the read stops 3 residues before it.

The CDR3 spans 13 residues. The germline gives CDR1 KGHSH, CDR2 LQKENI. J is TRBJ1-2 and V is TRBV18; D perhaps matches TRBD1 (5 bases). Sequencing was performed on blood buffy coat. The sequence came from a woman aged 18 to 75 with a cervical HPV16 infection that either progressed to CIN3+ or cleared (not recorded which). Here the CDR3 reads CASSPGGNDDYTF. The CDR3 bases that were read are TGTGCCAGCTCCCCGGGGGGGAACGACGAC.